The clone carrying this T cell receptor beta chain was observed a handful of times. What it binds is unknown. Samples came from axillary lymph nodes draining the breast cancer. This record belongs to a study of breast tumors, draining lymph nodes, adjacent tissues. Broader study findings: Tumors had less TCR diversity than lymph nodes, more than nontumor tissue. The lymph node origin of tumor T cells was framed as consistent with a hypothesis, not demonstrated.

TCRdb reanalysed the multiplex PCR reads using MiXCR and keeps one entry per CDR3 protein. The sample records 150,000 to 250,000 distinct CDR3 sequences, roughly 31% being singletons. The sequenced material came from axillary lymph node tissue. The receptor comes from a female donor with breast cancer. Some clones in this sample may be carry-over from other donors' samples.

The CDR3 bases are TGCGCCAGCAGTGAATCCGGAGAGAGGACAGATACGCAGTATTTT. Encoded protein: CASSESGERTDTQYF. The chain links TRBV10-1 to TRBJ2-3; D gene uncertain. V gave up 3 bases and J gave up 3 bases, with 13 bases separating them. Germline CDR1 and CDR2: WNHNN and SYGVQD (reference sequence). The CDR3 is 15 amino acids.